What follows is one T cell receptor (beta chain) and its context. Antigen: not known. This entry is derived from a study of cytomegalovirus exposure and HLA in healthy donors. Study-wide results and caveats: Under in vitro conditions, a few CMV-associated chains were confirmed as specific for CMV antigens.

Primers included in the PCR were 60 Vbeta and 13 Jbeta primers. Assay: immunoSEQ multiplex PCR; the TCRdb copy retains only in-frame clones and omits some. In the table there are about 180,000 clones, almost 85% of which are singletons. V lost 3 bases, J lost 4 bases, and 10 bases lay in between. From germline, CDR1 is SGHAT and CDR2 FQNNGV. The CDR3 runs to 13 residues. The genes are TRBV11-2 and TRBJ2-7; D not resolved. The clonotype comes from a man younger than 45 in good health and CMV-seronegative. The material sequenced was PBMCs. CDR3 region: CASSFQVSYEQYF. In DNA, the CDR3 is TGTGCCAGCAGCTTTCAGGTCAGTTACGAGCAGTACTTC.